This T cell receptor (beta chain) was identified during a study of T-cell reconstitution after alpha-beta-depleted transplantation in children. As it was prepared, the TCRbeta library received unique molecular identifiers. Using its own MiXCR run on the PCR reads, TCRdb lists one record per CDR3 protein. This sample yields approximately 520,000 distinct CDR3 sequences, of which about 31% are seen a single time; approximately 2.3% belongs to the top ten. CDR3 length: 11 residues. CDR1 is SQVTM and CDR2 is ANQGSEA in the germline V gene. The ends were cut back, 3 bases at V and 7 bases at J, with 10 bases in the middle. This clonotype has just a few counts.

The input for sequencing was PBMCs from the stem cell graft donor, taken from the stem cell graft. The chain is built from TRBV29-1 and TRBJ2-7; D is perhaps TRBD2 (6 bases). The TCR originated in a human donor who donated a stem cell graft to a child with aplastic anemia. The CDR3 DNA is TGCAGCGTTGAGGAGGGCTTGGAGCAGTACTTC. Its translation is CSVEEGLEQYF.